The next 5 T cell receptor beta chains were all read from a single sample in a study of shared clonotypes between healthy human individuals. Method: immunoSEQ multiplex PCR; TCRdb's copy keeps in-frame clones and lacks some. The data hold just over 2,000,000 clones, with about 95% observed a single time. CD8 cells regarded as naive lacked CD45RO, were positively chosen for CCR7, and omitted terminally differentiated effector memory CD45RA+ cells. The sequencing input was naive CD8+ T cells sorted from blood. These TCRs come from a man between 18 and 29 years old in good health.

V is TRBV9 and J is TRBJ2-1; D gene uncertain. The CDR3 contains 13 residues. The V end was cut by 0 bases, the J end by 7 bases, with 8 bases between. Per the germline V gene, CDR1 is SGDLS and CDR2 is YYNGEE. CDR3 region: CASSVEELNEQFF. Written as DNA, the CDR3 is TGTGCCAGCAGCGTAGAGGAGCTGAATGAGCAGTTCTTC.

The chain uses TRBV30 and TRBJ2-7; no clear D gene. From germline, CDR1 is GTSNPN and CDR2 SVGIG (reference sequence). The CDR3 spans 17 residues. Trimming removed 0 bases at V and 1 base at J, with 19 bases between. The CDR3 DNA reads TGTGCCTGGAGTGTAACCGGCACCCGCCAGGCGTCCTACGAGCAGTACTTC. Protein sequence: CAWSVTGTRQASYEQYF.

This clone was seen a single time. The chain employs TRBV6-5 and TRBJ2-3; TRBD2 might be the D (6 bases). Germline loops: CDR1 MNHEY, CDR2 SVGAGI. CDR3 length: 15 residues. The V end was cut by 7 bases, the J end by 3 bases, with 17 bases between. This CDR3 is CASKAGGVRTDTQYF. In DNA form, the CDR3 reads TGTGCCAGCAAGGCTGGCGGGGTGAGGACAGATACGCAGTATTTT.

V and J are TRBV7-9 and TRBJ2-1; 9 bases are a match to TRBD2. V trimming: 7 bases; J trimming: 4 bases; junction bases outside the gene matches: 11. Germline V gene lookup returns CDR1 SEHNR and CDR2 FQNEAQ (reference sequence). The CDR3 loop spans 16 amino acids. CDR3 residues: CASKTSAGGIYNEQFF. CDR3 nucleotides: TGTGCCAGCAAGACTTCCGCGGGAGGGATATACAATGAGCAGTTCTTC.

CDR3 coding DNA: TGTGCCAGCAGCTTAGAGGGGGCGAGCTCCTACGAGCAGTACTTC. Translation: CASSLEGASSYEQYF. This chain links TRBV7-9 with TRBJ2-7, with 7 bases fitting TRBD1. CDR3 length: 15 residues. Unmatched junction bases numbered 3, after V lost 1 base and J lost 0 bases. The germline V gene has CDR1 SEHNR and CDR2 FQNEAQ (reference sequence).